The present entry profiles one TCR beta chain with its context. This clonotype was detected many times. What antigen it recognizes has not been identified. No much larger clone is present one base from it, and per-base qualities are unavailable. The trim is 2 bases for V and 6 bases for J, with a gap of 10 bases between the germline ends. The CDR3 holds 13 amino acids from the cysteine to the phenylalanine. Of all the DNA, just the CDR3 is kept, 39 bases in frame from base 1. From a lookup of the germline V gene, CDR1 and CDR2 are SNHLY and FYNNEI. These data belong to a study of human T cells and chemical hapten exposure listed by TCRdb under 2021. At the level of the whole study: For sensitization, 2% DPC in acetone was applied to an approximately 2 cm by approximately 2 cm area of upper inner arm skin. The mostly female patient cohort included alopecia areata with under or over 50% scalp involvement, alopecia totalis and alopecia universalis. Some 29 alopecia patients provided blood for TCR sequencing at one to four time points (pre-sensitization, 2, 6 and 24 weeks). Patient blood was sampled pre-sensitization (week 0) and at 2, 6 and about 24 weeks after DPC sensitization. Peripheral blood TCR repertoire changes were tracked in vivo in alopecia patients during primary and secondary sensitization to the hapten diphenylcyclopropenone (DPC). Weekly therapeutic DPC doses were additionally applied to the scalp of patients throughout the approximately 25-week study period. Libraries were pooled for sequencing, and per-sample TCR yields varied mainly because of small differences in library volumes within the pool. Patch tests used Finn chambers with 0.01% DPC on the upper back, scored after 6 days by International Contact Dermatitis Research Group standards. The study at large found these results: Patch test score was positively correlated with the number of PT1 expanded TCRs, with significance at thresholds 8, 16 and 32 but not at 4. All patients had alopecia, a presumed autoimmune disease, so their immune response might differ from that of healthy individuals. Expanded TCRs formed significantly more large CDR3 similarity clusters than pre-sensitization or healthy control sets, consistent with antigen-driven responses. After repeated subsampling, changes were observed in the strength of the expansion versus patch-test correlation and in the threshold at which the correlation became significant. DPC sensitization did not change how many TCRs were above 1 in 1000 frequency, and no evidence was found of alterations in global repertoire structure.

The library came from RACE. The data were produced on a NextSeq 500. Library preparation attached unique molecular identifiers to individual cDNA molecules for quantitative, reproducible TCR counting. From each blood RNA sample, both TCR alpha and TCR beta chains were sequenced. Per the original workflow: Samples had a median of roughly 99,000 TCRs, with a range from about 23,224 to 700,000. V, J and CDR3 annotation of the TCR reads was performed with the Decombinator software suite. Every sample was subsampled to the same number of TCRs (28,000) for the PS versus PT1 abundance plots. Expanded TCRs were defined as absent before sensitization and observed at least eight times at the 2-week time point. The public sequencing data were trimmed at Q25 with fastp and processed into clonotypes with MiXCR by TCRdb, which kept only in-frame beta chains. Each record represents a unique CDR3 protein, reported with the most common genes and DNA among its rows. The V and J calls shown here were made by TCRdb, not taken from the authors' results. This sample gives around 60,000 distinct CDR3 sequences in total; 5.5% to 7.5% of them show up just once. The top ten clones comprise more than 1.5% of the sample.

Reading the label with the study, this specimen's time point is: pre-sensitization, week 0. The sample's treatment or condition, from its label and the paper: therapeutic diphenylcyclopropenone sensitization with weekly scalp DPC. At each patch-test visit, blood was drawn before the patch test was applied. Patients were eligible if aged 18 to 70, diagnosed with alopecia and judged suitable for DPC therapy, and pregnant patients were excluded. Total RNA was extracted from unfractionated whole blood collected in Tempus Blood RNA tubes. The receptor comes from a woman aged 25 to 45 with alopecia areata. Some clones in this sample may be carry-over from other donors' samples. This chain joins TRBV2 to TRBJ1-1, with no confident D gene call. Sequencing used whole blood, obtained in connection with sensitization to the hapten diphenylcyclopropenone (DPC). CDR3 loop: CASSELSPAEAFF. Read as DNA, the sequence is TGTGCCAGCAGTGAATTGTCCCCCGCTGAAGCTTTCTTT.